This T cell receptor beta chain emerged from a study of control samples from healthy donors and cancer patients. This clone showed up just a few times. Other DNA sequences in this specimen translate into the identical CDR3. V lost 2 bases to trimming and J lost 1 base, with 5 bases between them. The CDR3 has 13 residues. Per the germline V gene, CDR1 is LNHDA and CDR2 is SQIVND (reference sequence). Generated by immunoSEQ multiplex PCR, the TCRdb table keeps only in-frame clones and is missing some. The sample lists 150,000 to 180,000 clones; about 94% were seen once. Material for sequencing was blood. V is TRBV19 and J is TRBJ1-1; no clear D gene. This receptor was taken from a man in his forties in good health. The CDR3 protein is CASSIRGNTEAFF. CDR3 nucleotide sequence: TGTGCCAGTAGTATAAGAGGGAACACTGAAGCTTTCTTT.